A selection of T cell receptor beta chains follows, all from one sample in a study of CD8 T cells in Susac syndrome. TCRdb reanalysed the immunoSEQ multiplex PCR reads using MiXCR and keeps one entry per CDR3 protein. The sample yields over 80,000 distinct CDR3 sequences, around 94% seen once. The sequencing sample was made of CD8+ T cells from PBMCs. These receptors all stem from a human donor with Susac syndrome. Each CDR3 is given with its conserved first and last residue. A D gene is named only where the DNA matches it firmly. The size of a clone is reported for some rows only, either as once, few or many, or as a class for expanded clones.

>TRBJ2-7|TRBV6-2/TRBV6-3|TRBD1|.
TGTGCCAGCAGCTTCGGACAGGGCATCTACGAGCAGTACTTC
CASSFGQGIYEQYF
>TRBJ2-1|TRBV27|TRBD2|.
TGTGCCAGCAGTGCTGGACTAGCGGGGGGCCTGAGCTCCTACAATGAGCAGTTCTTC
CASSAGLAGGLSSYNEQFF
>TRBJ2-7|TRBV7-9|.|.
TGTGCCAGCAGCCTCCCCCGGGACCCCTACGAGCAGTACTTC
CASSLPRDPYEQYF
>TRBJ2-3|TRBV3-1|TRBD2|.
TGTGCCAGCAGCCAAGCCATTAGCGGGGGAGGCACAGATACGCAGTATTTT
CASSQAISGGGTDTQYF
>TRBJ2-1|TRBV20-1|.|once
TGCAGTGCTAGGTACGCATCCTCCTACAATGAGCAGTTCTTC
CSARYASSYNEQFF
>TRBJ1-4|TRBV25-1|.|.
TGTGCCAGCAGTGAGGACACGCAAAAACTGTTTTTT
CASSEDTQKLFF
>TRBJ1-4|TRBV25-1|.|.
TGTGCCAGCAGTGAATCCGCAGGGGATCGTGAAAAACTGTTTTTT
CASSESAGDREKLFF
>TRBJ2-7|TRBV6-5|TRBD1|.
TGTGCCAGCACGACAGGGGAAGGCGAGCAGTACTTC
CASTTGEGEQYF
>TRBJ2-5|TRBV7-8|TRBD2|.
TGTGCCAGCAGCTTGACTAGCGGGGGTCAAGAGACCCAGTACTTC
CASSLTSGGQETQYF
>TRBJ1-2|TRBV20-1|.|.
TGCAGTGCTAGAGACCCACAACAGCAAATCTCGATCTATGGCTACACCTTC
CSARDPQQQISIYGYTF
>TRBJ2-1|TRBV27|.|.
TGTGCCAGCAGCCCCCAGGGAATGCCCTACAATGAGCAGTTCTTC
CASSPQGMPYNEQFF
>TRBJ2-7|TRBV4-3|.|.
TGCGCCAGCAGCCAAGATAAGGAACAGGACGAGCAGTACTTC
CASSQDKEQDEQYF
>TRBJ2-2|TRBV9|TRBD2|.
TGTGCCAGCGGGAGGGCGAACACCGGGGAGCTGTTTTTT
CASGRANTGELFF
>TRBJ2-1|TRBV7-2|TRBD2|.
TGTGCCTCAAGCCGGGGGGGCCACAATGAGCAGTTCTTC
CASSRGGHNEQFF
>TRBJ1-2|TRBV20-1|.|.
TGCAGTGCTAGAGATGCCCAGGGGTATGGCTACACCTTC
CSARDAQGYGYTF
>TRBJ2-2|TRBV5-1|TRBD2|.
TGCGCCAGCCTTCCGGGACTATACACCGGGGAGCTGTTTTTT
CASLPGLYTGELFF
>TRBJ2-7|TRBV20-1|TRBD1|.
TGCAGTGCACCCCGGACAGGGGACTTTCCCTCCTACGAGCAGTACTTC
CSAPRTGDFPSYEQYF
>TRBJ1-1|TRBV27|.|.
TGTGCCAGCAGTCCCCAAGGTCAACGGGGGCGATCGAACACTGAAGCTTTCTTT
CASSPQGQRGRSNTEAFF
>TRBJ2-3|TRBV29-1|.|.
TGCAGCGTTGAAGGGACAGCCACAGATACGCAGTATTTT
CSVEGTATDTQYF
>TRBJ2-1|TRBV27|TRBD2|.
TGTGCCAGCAGTTTAGTAGCGGGAATGAATGAGCAGTTCTTC
CASSLVAGMNEQFF
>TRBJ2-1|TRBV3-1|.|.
TGTGCCAGCAGCCACAGTATCGATGAGCAGTTCTTC
CASSHSIDEQFF
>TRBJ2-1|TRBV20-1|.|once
TGCAGTGCTAGGGATTCTAGCTTCGAGCAGTTCTTC
CSARDSSFEQFF
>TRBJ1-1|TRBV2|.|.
TGTGCCAGCAGTGATGCCCGGCGGGACACTGAAGCTTTCTTT
CASSDARRDTEAFF
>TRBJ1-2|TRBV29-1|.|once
TGCAGCGTTGAAGACGGATCTAACTATGGCTACACCTTC
CSVEDGSNYGYTF
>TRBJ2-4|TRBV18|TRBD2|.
TGTGCCAGCTCACCGAGGGAGGGCCCAGCCAAAAACATTCAGTACTTC
CASSPREGPAKNIQYF
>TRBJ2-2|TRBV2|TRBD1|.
TGTGCCAGCAGGCCATGGACAGGCCCCACCGGGGAGCTGTTTTTT
CASRPWTGPTGELFF
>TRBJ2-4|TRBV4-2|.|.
TGTGCCAGCAGCCCCGGTGGAGGGGGCCGGGACATTCAGTACTTC
CASSPGGGGRDIQYF
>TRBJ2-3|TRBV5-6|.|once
TGTGCCAGCAGCTTGCCCTCAGATACGCAGTATTTT
CASSLPSDTQYF
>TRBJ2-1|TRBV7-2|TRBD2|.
TGTGCCAGCACCGTTCCGGGACTAGCATTTTATGAGCAGTTCTTC
CASTVPGLAFYEQFF
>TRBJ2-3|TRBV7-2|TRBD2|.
TGTGCCAGCAGCCCGAGCAATAGCGGGGATGGCACAGATACGCAGTATTTT
CASSPSNSGDGTDTQYF
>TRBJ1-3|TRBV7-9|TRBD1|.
TGTGCCAGCAGCTCAGGACAGGACGCTGGAAACACCATATATTTT
CASSSGQDAGNTIYF
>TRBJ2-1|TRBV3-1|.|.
TGTGCCAGCAGCCAGGATTGGACAGAGCAGTTCTTC
CASSQDWTEQFF
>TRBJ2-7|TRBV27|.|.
TGTGCCAGCAGCACCCTCCTTACCTACGAGCAGTACTTC
CASSTLLTYEQYF
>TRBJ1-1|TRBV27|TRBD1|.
TGTGCCAGCAGTCAAACCGGGACAGTCGGGGCGAACACTGAAGCTTTCTTT
CASSQTGTVGANTEAFF
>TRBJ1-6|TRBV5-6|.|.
TGTGCCAGCAGCTGGGGAACAGGGTCGAGTTCACCCCTCCACTTT
CASSWGTGSSSPLHF
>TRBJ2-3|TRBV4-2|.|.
TGTGCCAGCAGCCTTCAGCCCCGGGGCGGAGCGGGCACAGATACGCAGTATTTT
CASSLQPRGGAGTDTQYF
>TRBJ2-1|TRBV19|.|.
TGTGCCAGTAGTATAGGGGTTTCTTACAATGAGCAGTTCTTC
CASSIGVSYNEQFF
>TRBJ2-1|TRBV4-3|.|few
TGCGCCAGCAGCCAAGTTAGGAGCGATGAGCAGTTCTTC
CASSQVRSDEQFF
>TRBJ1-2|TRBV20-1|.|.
TGCAGTGCTAGAGAGACACCCAACTATGGCTACACCTTC
CSARETPNYGYTF
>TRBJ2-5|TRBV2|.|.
TGTGCCAGCAGTGACTTTGCGGGGGCCCCGGTGCAAGAGACCCAGTACTTC
CASSDFAGAPVQETQYF
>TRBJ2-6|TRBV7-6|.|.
TGTGCCAGCAGCCCCAATTCTGGGGCCAACGTCCTGACTTTC
CASSPNSGANVLTF
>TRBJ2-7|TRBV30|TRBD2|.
TGTGCCTGGAGTGGACTAGCTGGTTCCTACGAGCAGTACTTC
CAWSGLAGSYEQYF
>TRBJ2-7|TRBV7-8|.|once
TGTGCCAGCAGCATACAGGGAAAGGACTACGAGCAGTACTTC
CASSIQGKDYEQYF
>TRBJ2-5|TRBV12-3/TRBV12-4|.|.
TGTGCCAGCAGTCTTATTAGAGAGACCCAGTACTTC
CASSLIRETQYF
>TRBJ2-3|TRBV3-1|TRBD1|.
TGTGCCAGCAGCCCGGCGATAGGGACAGATCAGAAGGATACGCAGTATTTT
CASSPAIGTDQKDTQYF